These T cell receptor beta chains were read from a single sample in a study of shared clonotypes between healthy human individuals. Sequencing was performed with immunoSEQ multiplex PCR; in TCRdb, only in-frame clones are kept and a portion is missing. The data contain some 1,600,000 clones, 95% to 99% of them singletons. What was sequenced was naive CD4+ T cells sorted from blood. These receptors were obtained from a man aged 30-40 years in good health. Both conserved end residues are part of each CDR3. The order of the fields is J gene, clone size, D gene, V gene, CDR3 DNA, CDR3 protein. D genes are given only for firm matches. The listing skips clone size in some rows; elsewhere it reads once, few, many or a size class.

j_call: TRBJ1-2; clone_size: once; d_call: NA; v_call: TRBV2; cdr3_nt: TGTGCCAGCAACCAAAACCTAGGGGCCTATGGCTACACCTTC; cdr3_aa: CASNQNLGAYGYTF
j_call: TRBJ2-5; clone_size: NA; d_call: TRBD2; v_call: TRBV9; cdr3_nt: TGTGCCAGCAGCGTAGCCAAGTGGGGAGCGGGGTACCAAGAGACCCAGTACTTC; cdr3_aa: CASSVAKWGAGYQETQYF
j_call: TRBJ2-3; clone_size: NA; d_call: NA; v_call: TRBV6-1; cdr3_nt: TGTGCCAGCAGTCCCCGGCAGGTAGATACGCAGTATTTT; cdr3_aa: CASSPRQVDTQYF
j_call: TRBJ2-2; clone_size: NA; d_call: NA; v_call: TRBV28; cdr3_nt: TGTGCCAGCAGTTTATCCCCCGCCGGGATCACCGCCGGGGAGCTGTTTTTT; cdr3_aa: CASSLSPAGITAGELFF
j_call: TRBJ1-4; clone_size: NA; d_call: NA; v_call: TRBV25-1; cdr3_nt: TGTGCCAGCAGTTTGCCGGGCCTGGGGGAAAAACTGTTTTTT; cdr3_aa: CASSLPGLGEKLFF
j_call: TRBJ1-2; clone_size: NA; d_call: NA; v_call: TRBV28; cdr3_nt: TGTGCCAGCAGTTTCCAGGACACCTATTACTATGGCTACACCTTC; cdr3_aa: CASSFQDTYYYGYTF
j_call: TRBJ1-3; clone_size: NA; d_call: TRBD1; v_call: TRBV7-3; cdr3_nt: TGTGCCAGCAGCCGACAGGGGCCCTCTGGAAACACCATATATTTT; cdr3_aa: CASSRQGPSGNTIYF
j_call: TRBJ2-7; clone_size: NA; d_call: NA; v_call: TRBV27; cdr3_nt: TGTGCCAGCAGGAAGGAGGTGGGAGAGCAGTACTTC; cdr3_aa: CASRKEVGEQYF
j_call: TRBJ2-1; clone_size: NA; d_call: TRBD2; v_call: TRBV9; cdr3_nt: TGTGCCAGCAGCGTAGGGTTAGCGGGAGGTTCAGGGAATGAGCAGTTCTTC; cdr3_aa: CASSVGLAGGSGNEQFF
j_call: TRBJ2-6; clone_size: once; d_call: NA; v_call: TRBV2; cdr3_nt: TGTGCCAGTCGTGAATCTGGGGCCAACGTCCTGACTTTC; cdr3_aa: CASRESGANVLTF
j_call: TRBJ2-3; clone_size: NA; d_call: TRBD1; v_call: TRBV2; cdr3_nt: TGTGCCAGCAGGTCCGGGACAGGCAGCACAGATACGCAGTATTTT; cdr3_aa: CASRSGTGSTDTQYF
j_call: TRBJ2-7; clone_size: NA; d_call: TRBD1; v_call: TRBV7-3; cdr3_nt: TGTGCCAGCAGCCCAAACAGGGGGAAAAGGGACGAGCAGTACTTC; cdr3_aa: CASSPNRGKRDEQYF
j_call: TRBJ2-7; clone_size: NA; d_call: NA; v_call: TRBV9; cdr3_nt: TGTGCCAGCAGCCAGGACTGGAGAACCTACGAGCAGTACTTC; cdr3_aa: CASSQDWRTYEQYF
j_call: TRBJ2-1; clone_size: NA; d_call: TRBD2; v_call: TRBV25-1; cdr3_nt: TGTGCCAGCACGGGGACTAGCGGGAGGGCTTTGTTTGGTGAGCAGTTCTTC; cdr3_aa: CASTGTSGRALFGEQFF
j_call: TRBJ2-7; clone_size: NA; d_call: NA; v_call: TRBV10-1; cdr3_nt: TGCGCCAGCAGTGGTGCCTTCTTCTACGAGCAGTACTTC; cdr3_aa: CASSGAFFYEQYF
j_call: TRBJ2-5; clone_size: NA; d_call: NA; v_call: TRBV9; cdr3_nt: TGTGCCAGCAGCGTAGGGACGTCGCAAGAGACCCAGTACTTC; cdr3_aa: CASSVGTSQETQYF
j_call: TRBJ2-1; clone_size: once; d_call: NA; v_call: TRBV9; cdr3_nt: TGTGCCAGCAGCGGAGGGGAGAGCTCCTACAATGAGCAGTTCTTC; cdr3_aa: CASSGGESSYNEQFF
j_call: TRBJ2-3; clone_size: NA; d_call: TRBD1; v_call: TRBV2; cdr3_nt: TGTGCCAGCAGCCGGGACAGGGTTTCAGATACGCAGTATTTT; cdr3_aa: CASSRDRVSDTQYF
j_call: TRBJ2-5; clone_size: NA; d_call: NA; v_call: TRBV18; cdr3_nt: TGTGCCAGCTCACCGGTCTACCAGTACCAAGAGACCCAGTACTTC; cdr3_aa: CASSPVYQYQETQYF
j_call: TRBJ2-1; clone_size: NA; d_call: TRBD2; v_call: TRBV5-5; cdr3_nt: TGTGCCAGCAGCCTGCTGGCGGTTCCCGGGGGGGAGCAGTTCTTC; cdr3_aa: CASSLLAVPGGEQFF
j_call: TRBJ1-5; clone_size: NA; d_call: TRBD1; v_call: TRBV6-6; cdr3_nt: TGTGCCAGCAGTTTTACGGGACAGTTAAATCAGCCCCAGCATTTT; cdr3_aa: CASSFTGQLNQPQHF
j_call: TRBJ2-7; clone_size: NA; d_call: NA; v_call: TRBV20-1; cdr3_nt: TGCAGTGTAGGGACCGTCTACGAGCAGTACTTC; cdr3_aa: CSVGTVYEQYF
j_call: TRBJ1-2; clone_size: once; d_call: NA; v_call: TRBV28; cdr3_nt: TGTGCCAGCAATTACAGGGTTGGCTACACCTTC; cdr3_aa: CASNYRVGYTF
j_call: TRBJ2-1; clone_size: NA; d_call: NA; v_call: TRBV7-9; cdr3_nt: TGTGCCAGCACCCAACCCGACTACAATGAGCAGTTCTTC; cdr3_aa: CASTQPDYNEQFF
j_call: TRBJ1-1; clone_size: NA; d_call: NA; v_call: TRBV28; cdr3_nt: TGTGCCAGCAGTCTCAGGCAGGGCTTTGACACTGAAGCTTTCTTT; cdr3_aa: CASSLRQGFDTEAFF
j_call: TRBJ1-2; clone_size: NA; d_call: NA; v_call: TRBV10-3; cdr3_nt: TGTGCCATCAGTGAAGGGGCGAGTGGCTACACCTTC; cdr3_aa: CAISEGASGYTF
j_call: TRBJ1-1; clone_size: NA; d_call: NA; v_call: TRBV28; cdr3_nt: TGTGCCAGCAGTTACGCCCGACGGCCGAGCACTGAAGCTTTCTTT; cdr3_aa: CASSYARRPSTEAFF
j_call: TRBJ1-5; clone_size: NA; d_call: NA; v_call: TRBV4-1; cdr3_nt: TGCGCCAGCAGCCAAGATTCAGGGGTAGATCAGCCCCAGCATTTT; cdr3_aa: CASSQDSGVDQPQHF
j_call: TRBJ1-2; clone_size: NA; d_call: NA; v_call: TRBV28; cdr3_nt: TGTGCCAGCCGCCGGGACTCATCCGGATACACCTTC; cdr3_aa: CASRRDSSGYTF
j_call: TRBJ2-7; clone_size: NA; d_call: NA; v_call: TRBV5-1; cdr3_nt: TGCGCCAGCACCCTGTCGGCTAGCGCATACGAGCAGTACTTC; cdr3_aa: CASTLSASAYEQYF
j_call: TRBJ2-4; clone_size: NA; d_call: TRBD1; v_call: TRBV5-4; cdr3_nt: TGTGCCAGCACGCGGGACAGGGGCAGCGGAAACATTCAGTACTTC; cdr3_aa: CASTRDRGSGNIQYF
j_call: TRBJ2-5; clone_size: NA; d_call: NA; v_call: TRBV9; cdr3_nt: TGTGCCAGCAGCGTAGGGGTATTGGAGACCCAGTACTTC; cdr3_aa: CASSVGVLETQYF
j_call: TRBJ2-1; clone_size: NA; d_call: TRBD1; v_call: TRBV11-2; cdr3_nt: TGTGCCAGCAGCCCGCGGACAGGAAACAATGAGCAGTTCTTC; cdr3_aa: CASSPRTGNNEQFF
j_call: TRBJ2-7; clone_size: NA; d_call: NA; v_call: TRBV9; cdr3_nt: TGTGCCAGCAGCGTAGGGGTGGTCTCCTACGAGCAGTACTTC; cdr3_aa: CASSVGVVSYEQYF
j_call: TRBJ1-1; clone_size: NA; d_call: NA; v_call: TRBV15; cdr3_nt: TGTGCCACCAGCAAGAGGTGGAACACTGAAGCTTTCTTT; cdr3_aa: CATSKRWNTEAFF
j_call: TRBJ2-1; clone_size: NA; d_call: NA; v_call: TRBV28; cdr3_nt: TGTGCCAGCAGTTTGGGGGCGTACAATGAGCAGTTCTTC; cdr3_aa: CASSLGAYNEQFF
j_call: TRBJ2-6; clone_size: NA; d_call: TRBD2; v_call: TRBV5-1; cdr3_nt: TGCGCCAGCAGCTTGGCCGGGGGGACTGGGGCCAACGTCCTGACTTTC; cdr3_aa: CASSLAGGTGANVLTF
j_call: TRBJ2-2; clone_size: NA; d_call: NA; v_call: TRBV11-2; cdr3_nt: TGTGCCAGCAGCTCATTAAGGTCCGGGGAGCTGTTTTTT; cdr3_aa: CASSSLRSGELFF
j_call: TRBJ1-2; clone_size: NA; d_call: TRBD1; v_call: TRBV6-5; cdr3_nt: TGTGCCAGCAGCCGATCCGGGACAGGGTACGGCTACACCTTC; cdr3_aa: CASSRSGTGYGYTF
j_call: TRBJ1-1; clone_size: NA; d_call: NA; v_call: TRBV5-6; cdr3_nt: TGTGCCAGCAGCTTAGTTACAGGGTACACTGAAGCTTTCTTT; cdr3_aa: CASSLVTGYTEAFF
j_call: TRBJ2-7; clone_size: NA; d_call: NA; v_call: TRBV5-1; cdr3_nt: TGCGCCAGCAGCTTGGCCCAGGGGACTACCTACGAGCAGTACTTC; cdr3_aa: CASSLAQGTTYEQYF
j_call: TRBJ2-7; clone_size: NA; d_call: TRBD2; v_call: TRBV2; cdr3_nt: TGTGCCAGCAGTGAAGGACTAGCGGAGATCTACGAGCAGTACTTC; cdr3_aa: CASSEGLAEIYEQYF
j_call: TRBJ2-7; clone_size: once; d_call: TRBD1; v_call: TRBV5-4; cdr3_nt: TGTGCCAGCAGCCCGGGACAGGGAAGGTACGAGCAGTACTTC; cdr3_aa: CASSPGQGRYEQYF
j_call: TRBJ1-1; clone_size: once; d_call: NA; v_call: TRBV6-5; cdr3_nt: TGTGCCATCAAGACGCGGGTGGGCACTGAAGCTTTCTTT; cdr3_aa: CAIKTRVGTEAFF
j_call: TRBJ1-5; clone_size: NA; d_call: TRBD1; v_call: TRBV7-2; cdr3_nt: TGTGCCAGCAGCTCGACCGAAGTGACAGGGCTAAATCAGCCCCAGCATTTT; cdr3_aa: CASSSTEVTGLNQPQHF
j_call: TRBJ2-3; clone_size: NA; d_call: TRBD1; v_call: TRBV28; cdr3_nt: TGTGCCAGCTACCTGACAGGGGCTCCCACAGATACGCAGTATTTT; cdr3_aa: CASYLTGAPTDTQYF
j_call: TRBJ2-1; clone_size: once; d_call: TRBD2; v_call: TRBV7-6; cdr3_nt: TGTGCCAGCAGGGAACTAGCGGGCCCTTACAATGAGCAGTTCTTC; cdr3_aa: CASRELAGPYNEQFF
j_call: TRBJ2-7; clone_size: NA; d_call: TRBD1; v_call: TRBV5-1; cdr3_nt: TGCGCCAGCAGCCGTCCCGGGACAGGTGTCTCCTACGAGCAGTACTTC; cdr3_aa: CASSRPGTGVSYEQYF
j_call: TRBJ2-7; clone_size: NA; d_call: NA; v_call: TRBV9; cdr3_nt: TGTGCCAGCAGCGTAGCCCCCACAGGGCAGTACTACGAGCAGTACTTC; cdr3_aa: CASSVAPTGQYYEQYF
j_call: TRBJ1-5; clone_size: NA; d_call: NA; v_call: TRBV7-9; cdr3_nt: TGTGCCAGCAGCTTAGGGGGGAGGCAGGGGTACAATCAGCCCCAGCATTTT; cdr3_aa: CASSLGGRQGYNQPQHF
j_call: TRBJ2-3; clone_size: once; d_call: TRBD1; v_call: TRBV2; cdr3_nt: TGTGCCAGCAATGGACAGGGGGGAGATACGCAGTATTTT; cdr3_aa: CASNGQGGDTQYF
j_call: TRBJ1-1; clone_size: NA; d_call: NA; v_call: TRBV7-8; cdr3_nt: TGTGCCAGCCGTGATCCGGGGTTGAACACTGAAGCTTTCTTT; cdr3_aa: CASRDPGLNTEAFF